These 26 T cell receptor beta chains share one sample of origin, sequenced in a study of graft-versus-host responses after intestinal transplantation. Sequencing used immunoSEQ multiplex PCR; TCRdb keeps in-frame clones, though not all of them. The table includes fewer than 85,000 clones, over 75% detected once. These receptors are not linked to any known antigen. The sample was unstimulated CD4+ T cells sorted from spleen or lymph node cells, taken before transplant. These receptor sequences come from a human donor who was the organ donor for an intestinal transplant.

V and J are TRBV5-1 and TRBJ2-3; 7 bases map to TRBD2. Germline loops: CDR1 SGHRS, CDR2 YFSETQ. The V gene end was trimmed by 0 bases and the J gene end by 1 base; junction bases not matched to a gene: 5. The CDR3 totals 16 residues. In DNA form, the CDR3 reads TGCGCCAGCAGCTTGGTGGGGGGGTCGCGCACAGATACGCAGTATTTT. This encodes CASSLVGGSRTDTQYF.

This sequence joins TRBV7-2 and TRBJ1-1; D ambiguous. There are 14 residues in the CDR3. Germline loops: CDR1 SGHTA, CDR2 FQGNSA. Trimming took off 1 base at V and 1 base at J, with 7 bases between the two ends. The CDR3 loop is CASSLVSQNTEAFF. In nucleotides, the CDR3 is TGTGCCAGCAGCTTAGTCTCACAGAACACTGAAGCTTTCTTT.

This clone came up a few times. V and J are TRBV10-3 and TRBJ1-3; unclear D gene. The CDR3 is made up of 13 amino acids. Germline assignment: CDR1 ENHRY and CDR2 SYGVKD. The V end lost 6 bases, the J end lost 2 bases, and 8 bases lay between the germline ends. DNA for the CDR3: TGTGCCATCAGCACAGAGACTGGAAACACCATATATTTT. It codes for CAISTETGNTIYF.

The rearrangement joins TRBV5-4 to TRBJ2-5, with 7 positions matching TRBD2. J lost 9 bases, V lost 4 bases, and 18 bases had no gene match. The length of the CDR3 is 16 residues. Germline values: CDR1 SGHNT, CDR2 YYREEE (reference sequence). The CDR3 spells CASSPSGGSGHGAQYF. Here the CDR3 DNA reads TGTGCCAGCAGCCCATCGGGGGGAAGCGGGCATGGGGCCCAGTACTTC. The full variable domain, its missing parts supplied by reference TRBV5-4 and TRBJ2-5, is ETGVTQSPTHLIKTRGQQVTLRCSSQSGHNTVSWYQQALGQGPQFIFQYYREEENGRGNFPPRFSGLQFPNYSSELNVNALELDDSALYLCASSPSGGSGHGAQYFGPGTRLLVL.

The genes are TRBV30 and TRBJ1-5; tentatively, D is TRBD1 (5 bases). The CDR3 is 15 residues long. V was cut by 0 bases and J by 4 bases, with 13 bases left in between. The germline V gene has CDR1 GTSNPN and CDR2 SVGIG (reference sequence). CDR3 protein: CAWSVGLTGNQPQHF. CDR3 DNA: TGTGCCTGGAGTGTAGGCTTAACAGGTAATCAGCCCCAGCATTTT.

The V call is TRBV5-6, the J call TRBJ1-3; 8 nucleotides line up with TRBD1. This CDR3 is 14 amino acids long. CDR1 is SGHDT, CDR2 YYEEEE, per germline. V shed 5 bases and J 2 bases; nucleotides not matched to a gene: 3. The CDR3 region has the DNA TGTGCCAGCAGGGAGACAGGGGCTGGAAACACCATATATTTT. This gives the protein CASRETGAGNTIYF.

J is TRBJ2-1 and V is TRBV7-2; maybe TRBD1 (6 bases). The CDR3 covers 16 residues. V gave up 3 bases and J gave up 6 bases, with 18 bases separating them. Germline V gives CDR1 SGHTA, CDR2 FQGNSA. Written as DNA, the CDR3 is TGTGCCAGCAGCTTCCCAGGACAGTACAAACCCAATGAGCAGTTCTTC. It yields the protein CASSFPGQYKPNEQFF.

The rearrangement uses TRBV5-6 and TRBJ2-1; tentative D call: TRBD1 (6 bases). Trimming removed 4 bases at V and 0 bases at J, with 17 bases between. Germline assignment: CDR1 SGHDT and CDR2 YYEEEE. This CDR3 has 17 amino acids. The CDR3 spells CASSGTDRPYSYNEQFF. The CDR3 DNA follows: TGTGCCAGCAGCGGAACCGACAGGCCATACTCCTACAATGAGCAGTTCTTC.

The CDR3 region is CASSDGTGPQETQYF. The CDR3 DNA reads as TGTGCCAGCAGTGATGGGACAGGGCCCCAAGAGACCCAGTACTTC. The J gene is TRBJ2-5, the V gene TRBV2; 9 bases align to TRBD1. V dropped 3 bases and J dropped 1; count of bases not matched to a gene: 3. The germline CDR1 and CDR2 sequences are SNHLY and FYNNEI. The CDR3 is 15 residues long.

The chain couples TRBV5-4 to TRBJ2-1, with D hard to call. In germline, CDR1 is SGHNT, CDR2 YYREEE (reference sequence). Trimming took off 4 bases at V and 4 bases at J, with 9 bases between the two ends. This CDR3 is 13 amino acids long. The DNA for the CDR3 is TGTGCCAGCAGCCCAGCGAGGTACAATGAGCAGTTCTTC. Its translation: CASSPARYNEQFF. The full variable domain, its missing parts supplied by reference TRBV5-4 and TRBJ2-1, is ETGVTQSPTHLIKTRGQQVTLRCSSQSGHNTVSWYQQALGQGPQFIFQYYREEENGRGNFPPRFSGLQFPNYSSELNVNALELDDSALYLCASSPARYNEQFFGPGTRLTVL.

In DNA form, the CDR3 reads TGCGCCAGCAGCCATAGGACAGGGTGGGCTTCACCCCTCCACTTT. Translation: CASSHRTGWASPLHF. The chain recombines TRBV4-3 with TRBJ1-6, with 8 bases aligning to TRBD1. CDR1 and CDR2 (germline): LGHNA, YSLEER. The CDR3 spans 15 residues. The junction had 7 bases not matched to a gene; V was cut back by 3 bases and J by 9 bases.

The V and J genes are TRBV28 and TRBJ1-6; a weak D match, TRBD1 (5 bases). Germline-derived CDR1 and CDR2 are MDHEN and SYDVKM. V was pared by 6 bases and J by 7 bases, with 16 bases between. The length of the CDR3 is 15 residues. This chain's CDR3 is CASSSGTGGNSPLHF. CDR3 DNA sequence: TGTGCCAGCAGCTCCGGGACCGGGGGAAATTCACCCCTCCACTTT.

The chain joins TRBV4-2 to TRBJ2-1; 11 bases are shared with TRBD2. Germline CDR1 is LGHNA and CDR2 is YNFKEQ. V gave up 2 bases and J gave up 10 bases; unmatched junction bases: 19. This CDR3 is built from 19 residues. CDR3 sequence: CASSQPTGMGSGGAGEQFF. The CDR3 bases are TGTGCCAGCAGCCAACCGACCGGAATGGGTAGCGGGGGGGCCGGAGAGCAGTTCTTC.

The gene calls are TRBV30 and TRBJ2-6, with D possibly being TRBD2 (5 bases). Per the germline V gene, CDR1 is GTSNPN and CDR2 is SVGIG (reference sequence). Between the trimmed V and J ends, which lost 8 bases and 2 bases, there was a span of 13 bases. This CDR3 has 14 residues. This CDR3 is CAGGRGTGANVLTF. The CDR3 nucleotides are TGTGCCGGTGGACGGGGAACTGGGGCCAACGTCCTGACTTTC.

The rearrangement links TRBV11-2 to TRBJ1-2; D gene ambiguous. V gave up 0 bases and J gave up 2 bases, with 4 bases separating them. The CDR3 spans 13 residues. Germline V gene lookup returns CDR1 SGHAT and CDR2 FQNNGV. CDR3 bases: TGTGCCAGCAGCTTAGACAGGAACTATGGCTACACCTTC. Translation: CASSLDRNYGYTF.

The V and J genes are TRBV5-8 and TRBJ1-6; 7 positions agree with TRBD1. This CDR3 contains 17 residues. Trimming at V came to 0 bases and at J to 7 bases, leaving 10 bases not matched to a gene. CDR1 SGHTS and CDR2 YDEGEE come from the germline V gene. CDR3 bases: TGTGCCAGCAGCTTGGGGAACAGGGGCATAAAAAATTCACCCCTCCACTTT. Translated, it gives CASSLGNRGIKNSPLHF.

The chain combines TRBV5-1 with TRBJ2-6, with 9 bases fitting TRBD1. Germline values: CDR1 SGHRS, CDR2 YFSETQ. The trim removed 0 bases at V and 3 bases at J, leaving 7 bases unmatched. The CDR3 spans 18 residues. Here the CDR3 reads CASSLGPLTGGGANVLTF. Written as DNA, the CDR3 is TGCGCCAGCAGCTTGGGGCCCTTGACAGGGGGTGGGGCCAACGTCCTGACTTTC.

The rearrangement links TRBV6-4 to TRBJ1-2, with D unresolved. V was cut by 2 bases and J by 7 bases, with 5 bases left in between. The CDR3 runs to 11 residues. The germline CDR1 and CDR2 sequences are MRHNA and SNTAGT. The CDR3 sequence is CASSDLVGYTF. CDR3 coding DNA: TGTGCCAGCAGTGACCTCGTTGGCTACACCTTC.

V usage is TRBV5-1 and J usage is TRBJ1-4; D is possibly TRBD1 (5 bases). V lost 2 bases and J 5 bases, leaving 10 bases between the germline ends. The CDR3 contains 14 residues. Germline lookup yields CDR1 SGHRS and CDR2 YFSETQ. CDR3 sequence reads: CASSFGGGNEKLFF. The CDR3 nucleotides are TGCGCCAGCAGCTTTGGGGGGGGGAATGAAAAACTGTTTTTT.

The V and J genes are TRBV28 and TRBJ1-2, with D possibly being TRBD1 (6 bases). Germline V lookup: CDR1 MDHEN, CDR2 SYDVKM. The CDR3 extends over 15 amino acids. V was clipped by 2 bases and J by 2 bases, with 12 bases between them. This chain's CDR3 is CASSLLDRINYGYTF. The CDR3 DNA reads as TGTGCCAGCAGTTTACTAGACAGGATCAACTATGGCTACACCTTC.

The V and J genes are TRBV18 and TRBJ2-3; the D is unclear. The CDR3 length is 15 residues. Looked up from germline, CDR1 is KGHSH and CDR2 is LQKENI. V was clipped by 2 bases and J by 0 bases, with 9 bases between them. CDR3 nucleotide sequence: TGTGCCAGCTCACCAACCGACGGGAGCACAGATACGCAGTATTTT. This encodes CASSPTDGSTDTQYF.

V gene TRBV5-1 combines with J gene TRBJ2-1, with 16 bases aligning to TRBD2. The length of the CDR3 is 19 residues. J lost 7 bases, V lost 4 bases, and 14 bases had no gene match. Germline V gene data show CDR1 as SGHRS and CDR2 as YFSETQ. CDR3 in DNA: TGCGCCAGCAGCCCGGGACTAGCGGGGGGGCGGTCGTGGGGGAATGAGCAGTTCTTC. This sequence encodes CASSPGLAGGRSWGNEQFF.

The rearrangement links TRBV28 to TRBJ1-3, with D possibly matching TRBD1 (6 bases). Germline assignment: CDR1 MDHEN and CDR2 SYDVKM. The germline V and J ends were trimmed by 5 bases and 2 bases, with 13 bases remaining between them. The CDR3 contains 15 residues. The CDR3 bases are TGTGCCAGCAGTCTCCCCCCAGGGGCTGGAAACACCATATATTTT. Translating it yields CASSLPPGAGNTIYF. The variable domain in full, completed from reference TRBV28 and TRBJ1-3, reads DVKVTQSSRYLVKRTGEKVFLECVQDMDHENMFWYRQDPGLGLRLIYFSYDVKMKEKGDIPEGYSVSREKKERFSLILESASTNQTSMYLCASSLPPGAGNTIYFGEGSWLTVV.

In this sample, this clone turned up once. The CDR3 DNA follows: TGTGCCAGCAGCTTACAGGAGAACACTGAAGCTTTCTTT. This translates into CASSLQENTEAFF. The chain is built from TRBV7-3 and TRBJ1-1; no reliable D call. V shed 2 bases and J shed 1 base, with 5 bases lying between them. The CDR3 is made up of 13 amino acids. CDR1 SGHTA and CDR2 FQGTGA come from the germline V gene.

The rearrangement links TRBV7-8 to TRBJ2-1; TRBD2 agrees at 13 bases. CDR3 length: 15 amino acids. The ends lost 5 bases at V and 10 bases at J; junction bases unmatched: 8. Germline V CDR1 and CDR2: SGHVS, FQNEAQ. In DNA, the CDR3 is TGTGCCAGCAGCATGACACTAGCGGGGGGGCCCGAGCAGTTCTTC. It codes for CASSMTLAGGPEQFF.

This clone was observed a handful of times. This chain uses TRBV28 with TRBJ1-2; TRBD1 aligns across 7 bases. V trimming: 6 bases; J trimming: 0 bases; junction bases outside the gene matches: 4. Germline CDR1 reads MDHEN; CDR2 reads SYDVKM. CDR3 length: 14 amino acids. CDR3 amino acids: CASRTGQANYGYTF. For the CDR3, the DNA is TGTGCCAGCAGGACAGGGCAAGCTAACTATGGCTACACCTTC.